These T cell receptor beta chains were read from a single sample in a study of CD8+CD57+ T cells in acquired aplastic anemia. A single record per CDR3 protein comes from TCRdb applying MiXCR to the reads. The data hold about 470,000 distinct CDR3 sequences, with approximately 33% observed a single time. The sample consisted of sorted CD4+, CD8+, or CD8+CD57+ T cells (not recorded which) from PBMCs. The receptors were gathered from a human donor with aplastic anemia. Both conserved end residues are part of each CDR3. A D gene is named only where the DNA matches it firmly. Clone size is shown for a subset of rows, as once, few, many or a class of expanded clone.

many	TRBV19	-	TRBJ2-5	CASSMWGTQETQYF	TGTGCCAGTAGTATGTGGGGAACACAAGAGACCCAGTACTTC
-	TRBV10-3	-	TRBJ2-5	CAISASSNRAETQYF	TGTGCCATCAGTGCCAGCAGTAACAGGGCAGAGACCCAGTACTTC
few	TRBV6-5	TRBD2	TRBJ2-7	CASSHGTSLYEQYF	TGTGCCAGCAGTCACGGGACTAGTCTCTACGAGCAGTACTTC
-	TRBV25-1	-	TRBJ1-1	CASRDSDTEAFF	TGTGCCAGCAGAGATTCTGACACTGAAGCTTTCTTT
many	TRBV9	-	TRBJ1-6	CASSVGSGNSPLHF	TGTGCCAGCAGCGTAGGATCAGGCAATTCACCCCTCCACTTT
-	TRBV29-1	TRBD1	TRBJ1-2	CSVKQTGGMNGYTF	TGCAGCGTCAAACAGACAGGGGGTATGAATGGCTACACCTTC
-	TRBV11-1	-	TRBJ2-7	CASSGRDAASEGQYF	TGTGCCAGCAGCGGCCGGGACGCCGCCTCGGAGGGGCAGTACTTC
few	TRBV12-3/TRBV12-4	-	TRBJ2-7	CASSLVGGDPHEQYF	TGTGCCAGCAGTTTAGTAGGGGGAGACCCCCACGAGCAGTACTTC
many	TRBV2	-	TRBJ2-5	CASRQQAHQETQYF	TGTGCCAGCAGACAACAGGCCCACCAAGAGACCCAGTACTTC
-	TRBV24-1	TRBD1	TRBJ1-1	CATSDEDREPFTGEAFF	TGTGCCACCAGTGATGAGGACAGGGAACCATTTACGGGTGAAGCTTTCTTT
few	TRBV6-5	TRBD1	TRBJ1-3	CASSYTNRGKGNTIYF	TGTGCCAGCAGTTACACGAACAGGGGAAAAGGGAACACCATATATTTT
-	TRBV7-8	-	TRBJ1-1	CASSLISSAINTEAFF	TGTGCCAGCAGCTTAATTTCGTCGGCAATCAACACTGAAGCTTTCTTT
many	TRBV20-1	-	TRBJ2-7	CSVGHSYEQYF	TGCAGTGTCGGACACTCCTACGAGCAGTACTTC
many	TRBV7-8	-	TRBJ2-5	CASKQGRETQYF	TGTGCCAGCAAACAGGGTCGAGAGACCCAGTACTTC
few	TRBV5-1	TRBD2	TRBJ2-3	CASTSGASGRSGSTDTQYF	TGCGCCAGCACCTCCGGGGCTAGCGGGAGATCGGGATCCACAGATACGCAGTATTTT
-	TRBV7-9	-	TRBJ1-1	CASSGPDEAFF	TGTGCCAGCAGCGGTCCGGATGAAGCTTTCTTT
-	TRBV19	-	TRBJ2-5	CASSHRGLGGRDQETQYF	TGTGCCAGTAGCCACCGGGGGCTCGGGGGCCGTGACCAAGAGACCCAGTACTTC
-	TRBV25-1	-	TRBJ1-2	CASSPGTSLNYGYTF	TGTGCCAGCAGCCCAGGGACCTCTCTTAACTATGGCTACACCTTC
many	TRBV29-1	TRBD1	TRBJ2-5	CSVSGTDQETQYF	TGCAGCGTTTCCGGGACAGACCAAGAGACCCAGTACTTC
many	TRBV19	-	TRBJ1-2	CASSIISAANYGYTF	TGTGCCAGTAGTATTATTTCGGCGGCGAACTATGGCTACACCTTC
-	TRBV10-3	-	TRBJ1-2	CAISGGGNYGYTF	TGTGCCATCAGTGGGGGGGGAAACTATGGCTACACCTTC
many	TRBV5-1	TRBD2	TRBJ2-1	CASSPGTSGNEQFF	TGCGCCAGCAGCCCGGGGACTAGCGGCAATGAGCAGTTCTTC
few	TRBV4-3	-	TRBJ1-3	CASSQEPFSGNTIYF	TGCGCCAGCAGCCAAGAACCCTTCTCTGGAAACACCATATATTTT
-	TRBV15	-	TRBJ1-3	CATSRTASNTIYF	TGTGCCACCAGCCGGACAGCTTCAAACACCATATATTTT
-	TRBV25-1	-	TRBJ1-1	CASSAVNAEAFF	TGTGCCAGCAGTGCGGTGAACGCTGAAGCTTTCTTT
-	TRBV19	-	TRBJ2-1	CASSMQGFNNEQFF	TGTGCCAGTAGTATGCAGGGATTCAACAATGAGCAGTTCTTC
many	TRBV15	-	TRBJ1-4	CATSRGVYEKLFF	TGTGCCACCAGCAGAGGGGTTTACGAAAAACTGTTTTTT
few	TRBV7-9	-	TRBJ2-1	CASSLSLGSYNEQFF	TGTGCCAGCAGCTTATCACTAGGGTCCTACAATGAGCAGTTCTTC
-	TRBV30	-	TRBJ2-1	CACLWSRSLPYNEQFF	TGTGCCTGCCTTTGGTCGCGGTCCCTACCGTACAATGAGCAGTTCTTC
-	TRBV7-2	-	TRBJ1-3	CASSLGSDIGNTIYF	TGTGCCAGCAGCTTAGGATCCGATATTGGAAACACCATATATTTT
-	TRBV19	-	TRBJ2-4	CASSGQGKLAKNIQYF	TGTGCCAGTAGTGGGCAGGGGAAACTAGCCAAAAACATTCAGTACTTC
few	TRBV7-6	-	TRBJ1-1	CASSLAAARNTEAFF	TGTGCCAGCAGCTTAGCGGCCGCAAGGAACACTGAAGCTTTCTTT
-	TRBV6-5	TRBD1	TRBJ1-5	CASSYSSRQGAINQPQHF	TGTGCCAGCAGTTACTCGAGTCGCCAGGGGGCGATCAATCAGCCCCAGCATTTT
many	TRBV10-2	-	TRBJ1-1	CASKLAGVMNTEAFF	TGCGCCAGCAAGTTGGCAGGAGTCATGAACACTGAAGCTTTCTTT
-	TRBV6-1	TRBD1	TRBJ1-5	CASSDGTGRHQPQHF	TGTGCCAGCAGTGATGGGACAGGCCGTCATCAGCCCCAGCATTTT
many	TRBV12-3/TRBV12-4	-	TRBJ1-2	CASSLFQGYTF	TGTGCCAGCAGCCTCTTCCAGGGCTACACCTTC
many	TRBV7-2	TRBD2	TRBJ2-7	CASSSETSGAYEQYF	TGTGCCAGCAGCTCCGAAACTAGCGGGGCCTACGAGCAGTACTTC
few	TRBV11-2	-	TRBJ1-1	CASSQARNTEAFF	TGTGCCAGCAGCCAGGCCAGGAACACTGAAGCTTTCTTT
-	TRBV19	TRBD1	TRBJ2-2	CASSAGGFGGELFF	TGTGCCAGTTCCGCAGGGGGTTTTGGCGGGGAGCTGTTTTTT
-	TRBV4-3	-	TRBJ1-1	CASSQVPWGTEAFF	TGCGCCAGCAGCCAAGTCCCCTGGGGGACTGAAGCTTTCTTT
many	TRBV10-2	-	TRBJ1-1	CASLREPNTEAFF	TGCGCCAGTCTACGGGAACCGAACACTGAAGCTTTCTTT
many	TRBV5-1	-	TRBJ2-3	CASSLTSSIDTQYF	TGCGCCAGCAGCTTGACCTCCAGCATAGATACGCAGTATTTT
-	TRBV7-6	TRBD2	TRBJ2-1	CASSSPWERREKHEQFF	TGTGCCAGCAGCTCTCCCTGGGAGCGGCGGGAGAAGCATGAGCAGTTCTTC